A selection of T cell receptor beta chains follows, all from one sample in a study of T-cell memory formation after mild COVID-19. MiXCR, applied by TCRdb to the 5' RACE reads, yields one record per CDR3 protein. The profile shows 350,000 to 450,000 distinct CDR3 sequences, 25% to 30% of them singletons. The sequenced material came from PBMCs or a T cell subset sorted from them (not recorded which). The receptors stem from an adult woman who had mild COVID-19 (a few samples of this study predate the infection). Cell type and time point are not known. Each CDR3 is given with its conserved first and last residue. The D gene is left open where the match is weak. A clone size is listed for some rows: how often the clone was seen (once, few, many), or a class if it is expanded.

cdr3_length	j_call	clone_size	v_call	d_call	cdr3_aa	cdr3_nt
16	TRBJ2-7	-	TRBV7-9	-	CASSSFRDRRVYEQYF	TGTGCCAGCAGCTCCTTCAGGGACCGCCGGGTCTACGAGCAGTACTTC
16	TRBJ2-5	-	TRBV12-3/TRBV12-4	TRBD2	CASSARLAGGSETQYF	TGTGCCAGCAGTGCGAGACTAGCGGGGGGGAGTGAGACCCAGTACTTC
13	TRBJ1-1	-	TRBV11-3	-	CASSFETNTEAFF	TGTGCCAGCAGCTTTGAGACGAACACTGAAGCTTTCTTT
14	TRBJ2-5	-	TRBV5-1	-	CASSRGQGSETQYF	TGCGCCAGCAGCCGGGGGCAGGGGTCGGAGACCCAGTACTTC
16	TRBJ2-5	-	TRBV3-1	-	CASSLRLPGVGETQYF	TGTGCCAGCAGCCTCCGTCTACCGGGGGTCGGGGAGACCCAGTACTTC
15	TRBJ2-2	few	TRBV5-5	-	CASSLGLINTGELFF	TGTGCCAGCAGCTTGGGACTCATTAACACCGGGGAGCTGTTTTTT
14	TRBJ2-1	few	TRBV19	-	CASISGRPYNEQFF	TGTGCCAGTATTTCCGGCAGGCCCTACAATGAGCAGTTCTTC
14	TRBJ2-7	-	TRBV18	-	CASSPMDSSYEQYF	TGTGCCAGCTCACCAATGGACAGTAGCTACGAGCAGTACTTC
19	TRBJ2-2	-	TRBV5-6	-	CASSSFTGTQGSNTGELFF	TGTGCCAGCAGCTCATTCACCGGGACACAAGGCTCGAACACCGGGGAGCTGTTTTTT
14	TRBJ2-1	-	TRBV9	-	CASSVVIGGNEQFF	TGTGCCAGCAGCGTAGTTATAGGGGGCAATGAGCAGTTCTTC
15	TRBJ1-5	few	TRBV10-3	-	CAISGAGSSNQPQHF	TGTGCCATCAGTGGGGCAGGGTCCAGCAATCAGCCCCAGCATTTT
14	TRBJ2-5	few	TRBV5-1	TRBD1	CASRQRTGRETQYF	TGCGCCAGCAGACAGAGGACAGGGCGAGAGACCCAGTACTTC
16	TRBJ2-4	few	TRBV11-2	TRBD1	CASSPGTGEAKNIQYF	TGTGCCAGCAGCCCTGGGACAGGGGAGGCCAAAAACATTCAGTACTTC
15	TRBJ2-2	-	TRBV5-6	-	CASSSQTSDTGELFF	TGTGCCAGCAGCTCCCAGACTAGTGACACCGGGGAGCTGTTTTTT
13	TRBJ2-1	few	TRBV29-1	TRBD2	CSVAREGHNEQFF	TGCAGCGTTGCGCGGGAGGGCCACAATGAGCAGTTCTTC
14	TRBJ2-1	few	TRBV19	-	CASTVYGPGNEQFF	TGTGCCAGTACGGTTTACGGGCCCGGCAATGAGCAGTTCTTC
15	TRBJ2-1	-	TRBV5-6	TRBD1	CASSRKGQGYNEQFF	TGTGCCAGCAGCCGGAAGGGACAGGGTTACAATGAGCAGTTCTTC
14	TRBJ2-1	few	TRBV27	TRBD2	CASSSLAGDNEQFF	TGTGCCAGCAGTTCTCTAGCGGGGGACAATGAGCAGTTCTTC
15	TRBJ2-3	few	TRBV20-1	-	CSAPLTGLSTDTQYF	TGCAGTGCTCCCTTGACAGGATTGAGCACAGATACGCAGTATTTT
13	TRBJ1-1	-	TRBV29-1	TRBD1	CSGRTGANTEAFF	TGCAGCGGACGGACAGGGGCGAACACTGAAGCTTTCTTT
17	TRBJ2-1	-	TRBV5-1	TRBD2	CASSSGPERGSQAEQFF	TGCGCCAGCAGCTCCGGGCCGGAGCGGGGATCCCAGGCTGAGCAGTTCTTC
16	TRBJ1-6	few	TRBV4-1	-	CASSQGRGGYNSPLHF	TGCGCCAGCAGCCAAGGGAGGGGGGGATATAATTCACCCCTCCACTTT
14	TRBJ2-2	-	TRBV5-1	TRBD2	CASSIRLAGGELFF	TGCGCCAGCAGCATCCGACTAGCTGGCGGGGAGCTGTTTTTT
14	TRBJ2-7	few	TRBV6-5	-	CASSKEGGFYEQYF	TGTGCCAGCAGTAAAGAGGGGGGATTCTACGAGCAGTACTTC